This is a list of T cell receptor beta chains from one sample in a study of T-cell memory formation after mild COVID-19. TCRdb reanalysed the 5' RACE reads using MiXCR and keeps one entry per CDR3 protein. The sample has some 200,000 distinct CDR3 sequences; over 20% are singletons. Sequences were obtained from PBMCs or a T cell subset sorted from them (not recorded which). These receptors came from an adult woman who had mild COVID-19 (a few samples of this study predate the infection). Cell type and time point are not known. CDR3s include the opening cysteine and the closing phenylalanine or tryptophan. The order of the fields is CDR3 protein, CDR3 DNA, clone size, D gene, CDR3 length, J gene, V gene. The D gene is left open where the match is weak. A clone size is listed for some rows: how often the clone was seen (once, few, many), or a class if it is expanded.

CDR3: CASSFGLEPYEQYF
DNA: TGTGCCAGCAGCTTTGGACTGGAACCCTACGAGCAGTACTTC
size: NA
D: NA
length: 14
J: TRBJ2-7
V: TRBV7-6

CDR3: CASSVGRGLPEAFF
DNA: TGTGCCAGCAGCGTAGGCAGGGGCTTGCCTGAAGCTTTCTTT
size: NA
D: NA
length: 14
J: TRBJ1-1
V: TRBV9

CDR3: CASSLGEWNSYEQYF
DNA: TGTGCCAGCAGCTTAGGCGAGTGGAACTCCTACGAGCAGTACTTC
size: NA
D: NA
length: 15
J: TRBJ2-7
V: TRBV11-2

CDR3: CASRRGGLDQPQHF
DNA: TGTGCCAGCCGGCGGGGGGGGCTGGATCAGCCCCAGCATTTT
size: NA
D: NA
length: 14
J: TRBJ1-5
V: TRBV6-5

CDR3: CASSWGGKETQYF
DNA: TGTGCCAGCAGTTGGGGGGGAAAAGAGACCCAGTACTTC
size: NA
D: TRBD2
length: 13
J: TRBJ2-5
V: TRBV25-1

CDR3: CASSPLEGAGYGYTF
DNA: TGTGCCAGCAGCCCCCTAGAGGGTGCGGGATATGGCTACACCTTC
size: few
D: NA
length: 15
J: TRBJ1-2
V: TRBV14

CDR3: CASSLGSMNTEAFF
DNA: TGTGCCAGCAGTTTGGGCAGCATGAACACTGAAGCTTTCTTT
size: few
D: NA
length: 14
J: TRBJ1-1
V: TRBV27

CDR3: CASSPTPGDGYTF
DNA: TGCGCCAGCAGCCCCACTCCGGGGGACGGCTACACCTTC
size: NA
D: NA
length: 13
J: TRBJ1-2
V: TRBV5-1

CDR3: CSARAGASGRAFDEQFF
DNA: TGCAGTGCTAGAGCCGGTGCTAGCGGGAGGGCCTTCGATGAGCAGTTCTTC
size: few
D: TRBD2
length: 17
J: TRBJ2-1
V: TRBV20-1

CDR3: CSASCHQPQHF
DNA: TGCAGTGCTTCTTGCCATCAGCCCCAGCATTTT
size: NA
D: NA
length: 11
J: TRBJ1-5
V: TRBV20-1

CDR3: CASSLRHNYEQYF
DNA: TGTGCCAGCAGTTTAAGACACAACTACGAGCAGTACTTC
size: few
D: NA
length: 13
J: TRBJ2-7
V: TRBV27

CDR3: CASSYGAGEYNEQFF
DNA: TGTGCCAGCAGTTACGGAGCGGGGGAGTACAATGAGCAGTTCTTC
size: few
D: TRBD2
length: 15
J: TRBJ2-1
V: TRBV6-5

CDR3: CATGIGGTDTQYF
DNA: TGTGCCACCGGAATAGGGGGCACAGATACGCAGTATTTT
size: NA
D: NA
length: 13
J: TRBJ2-3
V: TRBV24-1

CDR3: CASSVGQLTDTQYF
DNA: TGTGCCAGCAGCGTAGGCCAGCTCACAGATACGCAGTATTTT
size: many
D: NA
length: 14
J: TRBJ2-3
V: TRBV9

CDR3: CASSPPRGYAEQYF
DNA: TGTGCCAGCAGCCCCCCTCGAGGGTACGCCGAGCAGTACTTC
size: few
D: NA
length: 14
J: TRBJ2-7
V: TRBV12-3/TRBV12-4

CDR3: CASSLDLGRYNEQFF
DNA: TGTGCCAGCAGCCTTGACCTGGGACGGTACAATGAGCAGTTCTTC
size: NA
D: NA
length: 15
J: TRBJ2-1
V: TRBV6-4

CDR3: CASSQDLGSTEAFF
DNA: TGTGCCAGCAGCCAAGACTTAGGTTCCACTGAAGCTTTCTTT
size: NA
D: NA
length: 14
J: TRBJ1-1
V: TRBV3-1

CDR3: CATSRGSTNEKLFF
DNA: TGTGCCACCAGCAGAGGGTCGACTAATGAAAAACTGTTTTTT
size: NA
D: NA
length: 14
J: TRBJ1-4
V: TRBV15

CDR3: CASSQDGFEAFF
DNA: TGCGCCAGCAGCCAAGATGGGTTTGAAGCTTTCTTT
size: few
D: NA
length: 12
J: TRBJ1-1
V: TRBV4-1

CDR3: CASSLPGEAEAFF
DNA: TGCGCCAGCAGCTTGCCGGGGGAGGCTGAAGCTTTCTTT
size: few
D: NA
length: 13
J: TRBJ1-1
V: TRBV5-1

CDR3: CASSLTPLGNEQFF
DNA: TGTGCCAGCAGTTTAACGCCCCTAGGAAATGAGCAGTTCTTC
size: medium-sized
D: NA
length: 14
J: TRBJ2-1
V: TRBV27

CDR3: CAVSRGYTEAFF
DNA: TGTGCCGTGTCTCGGGGTTACACTGAAGCTTTCTTT
size: few
D: NA
length: 12
J: TRBJ1-1
V: TRBV24-1

CDR3: CASSQVVAGSHYGYTF
DNA: TGCGCCAGCAGCCAAGTTGTAGCAGGCTCGCACTATGGCTACACCTTC
size: few
D: NA
length: 16
J: TRBJ1-2
V: TRBV4-3

CDR3: CAWSPFNNEQFF
DNA: TGTGCCTGGAGTCCGTTTAACAATGAGCAGTTCTTC
size: few
D: NA
length: 12
J: TRBJ2-1
V: TRBV30

CDR3: CASSEGSGRPLEGAFF
DNA: TGTGCCAGCAGTGAAGGTAGCGGGAGGCCCCTAGAAGGTGCGTTCTTC
size: once
D: TRBD2
length: 16
J: TRBJ2-1
V: TRBV9

CDR3: CASSPGTSGRDEQYF
DNA: TGTGCCAGCAGCCCCGGGACTAGCGGGAGGGACGAGCAGTACTTC
size: NA
D: TRBD2
length: 15
J: TRBJ2-7
V: TRBV9

CDR3: CASSFKSLSGANVLTF
DNA: TGTGCCAGCAGCTTCAAGTCCCTCTCTGGGGCCAACGTCCTGACTTTC
size: NA
D: NA
length: 16
J: TRBJ2-6
V: TRBV5-4

CDR3: CSADGGLLDGTDTQYF
DNA: TGCAGTGCCGACGGGGGGCTACTCGACGGCACAGATACGCAGTATTTT
size: many
D: NA
length: 16
J: TRBJ2-3
V: TRBV20-1

CDR3: CASSLMWTGPGDTQYF
DNA: TGTGCCAGCAGTTTAATGTGGACAGGGCCCGGGGATACGCAGTATTTT
size: few
D: TRBD1
length: 16
J: TRBJ2-3
V: TRBV12-3/TRBV12-4

CDR3: CASSYQIMEGYTF
DNA: TGTGCCAGCAGTTACCAGATTATGGAAGGCTACACCTTC
size: NA
D: NA
length: 13
J: TRBJ1-2
V: TRBV6-5

CDR3: CSVEGSDTQYF
DNA: TGCAGCGTTGAGGGATCGGATACGCAGTATTTT
size: few
D: NA
length: 11
J: TRBJ2-3
V: TRBV29-1

CDR3: CASSLTGSWGEQFF
DNA: TGTGCCAGCAGCTTAACCGGCTCCTGGGGCGAGCAGTTCTTC
size: NA
D: NA
length: 14
J: TRBJ2-1
V: TRBV7-3

CDR3: CASSVGGAVYEQYF
DNA: TGTGCCAGCAGCGTAGGCGGCGCGGTCTACGAGCAGTACTTC
size: NA
D: NA
length: 14
J: TRBJ2-7
V: TRBV9

CDR3: CASSQLTAGTQYF
DNA: TGTGCCAGCAGCCAATTAACAGCGGGTACGCAGTATTTT
size: NA
D: NA
length: 13
J: TRBJ2-3
V: TRBV4-2

CDR3: CASGQDGQGGYEQYF
DNA: TGCGCCAGCGGCCAAGATGGCCAGGGCGGGTACGAGCAGTACTTC
size: NA
D: NA
length: 15
J: TRBJ2-7
V: TRBV4-1

CDR3: CSASGGYTF
DNA: TGCAGTGCTAGTGGTGGCTACACCTTC
size: NA
D: NA
length: 9
J: TRBJ1-2
V: TRBV20-1

CDR3: CASSQAEGKYNEQFF
DNA: TGTGCCAGCAGCCAAGCGGAGGGGAAATACAATGAGCAGTTCTTC
size: few
D: NA
length: 15
J: TRBJ2-1
V: TRBV3-1

CDR3: CASSQDSAYGYTF
DNA: TGCGCCAGCAGCCAAGATTCGGCCTATGGCTACACCTTC
size: few
D: NA
length: 13
J: TRBJ1-2
V: TRBV4-1

CDR3: CASSAQGGGETQYF
DNA: TGTGCCAGCAGTGCACAGGGGGGAGGGGAGACCCAGTACTTC
size: NA
D: NA
length: 14
J: TRBJ2-5
V: TRBV12-3/TRBV12-4

CDR3: CSVSVGLTGTNEQFF
DNA: TGCAGCGTTAGTGTCGGGCTTACAGGGACGAATGAGCAGTTCTTC
size: NA
D: NA
length: 15
J: TRBJ2-1
V: TRBV29-1

CDR3: CASSSRGSREQYF
DNA: TGTGCCAGCAGCTCCAGGGGTTCGCGCGAGCAGTACTTC
size: few
D: NA
length: 13
J: TRBJ2-7
V: TRBV5-4

CDR3: CASSQFGQDNQPQHF
DNA: TGCGCCAGCAGCCAATTCGGACAGGACAATCAGCCCCAGCATTTT
size: NA
D: TRBD1
length: 15
J: TRBJ1-5
V: TRBV4-1

CDR3: CASSYPSSGGQETQYF
DNA: TGTGCCAGCAGTTACCCGAGCAGCGGGGGGCAGGAGACCCAGTACTTC
size: few
D: TRBD2
length: 16
J: TRBJ2-5
V: TRBV6-5

CDR3: CSATPGREDQETQYF
DNA: TGCAGTGCTACCCCCGGGCGGGAGGATCAAGAGACCCAGTACTTC
size: few
D: TRBD2
length: 15
J: TRBJ2-5
V: TRBV20-1

CDR3: CASSPRSSGNTIYF
DNA: TGCGCCAGCAGCCCTAGGAGCTCTGGAAACACCATATATTTT
size: NA
D: NA
length: 14
J: TRBJ1-3
V: TRBV4-3